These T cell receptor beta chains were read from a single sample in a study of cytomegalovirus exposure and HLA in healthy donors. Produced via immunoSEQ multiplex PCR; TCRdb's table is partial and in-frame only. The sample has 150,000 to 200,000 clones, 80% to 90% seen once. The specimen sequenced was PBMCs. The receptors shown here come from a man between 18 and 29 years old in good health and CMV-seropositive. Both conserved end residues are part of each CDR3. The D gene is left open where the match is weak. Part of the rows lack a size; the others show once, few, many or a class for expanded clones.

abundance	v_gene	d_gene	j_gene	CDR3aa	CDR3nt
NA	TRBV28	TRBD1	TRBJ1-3	CASSLGRGDYSGNTIYF	TGTGCCAGCAGTTTAGGCAGGGGGGATTACTCTGGAAACACCATATATTTT
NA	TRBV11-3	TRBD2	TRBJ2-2	CASSLDLAGGLTGELFF	TGTGCCAGCAGCTTAGACCTAGCGGGGGGGCTGACCGGGGAGCTGTTTTTT
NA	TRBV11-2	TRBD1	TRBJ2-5	CASRIGQGEAETQYF	TGTGCCAGCAGAATTGGACAGGGGGAGGCAGAGACCCAGTACTTC
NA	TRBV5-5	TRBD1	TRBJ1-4	CASSPGTDTEKLFF	TGTGCCAGCAGCCCCGGGACAGATACTGAAAAACTGTTTTTT
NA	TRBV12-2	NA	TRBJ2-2	CASRLRLGELFF	TGTGCAAGTCGCTTGCGGTTAGGGGAGCTGTTTTTT
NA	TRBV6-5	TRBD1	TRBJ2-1	CASSYGTGVNEQFF	TGTGCCAGCAGTTACGGGACAGGGGTGAATGAGCAGTTCTTC
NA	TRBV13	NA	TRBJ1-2	CASSSDSDRRYGYTF	TGTGCCAGCAGCTCCGACTCCGATCGGCGCTATGGCTACACCTTC
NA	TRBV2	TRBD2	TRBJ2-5	CASSGGEGETQYF	TGTGCCAGCAGTGGCGGGGAGGGGGAGACCCAGTACTTC
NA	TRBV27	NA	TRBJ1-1	CASSLRGYVKLVNTEAFF	TGTGCCAGCAGTTTGAGAGGGTACGTGAAGCTAGTGAACACTGAAGCTTTCTTT
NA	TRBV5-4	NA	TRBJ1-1	CASSLNSGTEAFF	TGCGCCAGCAGCTTGAACAGCGGCACTGAAGCTTTCTTT
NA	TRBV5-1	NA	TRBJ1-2	CASSLTVNYGYTF	TGCGCCAGCAGCCTGACAGTTAACTATGGCTACACCTTC
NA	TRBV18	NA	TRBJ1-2	CASSPEAINYGYTF	TGTGCCAGCTCACCAGAGGCAATAAACTATGGCTACACCTTC
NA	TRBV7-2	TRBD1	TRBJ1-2	CASSVGQGESYGYTF	TGTGCCAGCAGCGTAGGGCAGGGGGAGTCATATGGCTACACCTTC
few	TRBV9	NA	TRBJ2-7	CASSPKGESREQYF	TGTGCCAGCAGCCCCAAGGGGGAATCACGGGAGCAGTACTTC
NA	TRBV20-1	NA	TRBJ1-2	CSASSAGGYTF	TGCAGTGCTAGTTCTGCGGGCGGCTACACCTTC
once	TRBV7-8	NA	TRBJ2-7	CASSLDVGGGHEQYF	TGTGCCAGCAGCTTAGATGTAGGGGGGGGCCACGAGCAGTACTTC
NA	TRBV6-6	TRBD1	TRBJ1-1	CASSYLRQGADTEAFF	TGTGCCAGCAGTTACTTGCGGCAGGGGGCGGACACTGAAGCTTTCTTT
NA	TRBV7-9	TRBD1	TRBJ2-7	CASSDGTGRDEQYF	TGTGCCAGCAGCGATGGGACAGGGAGGGACGAGCAGTACTTC
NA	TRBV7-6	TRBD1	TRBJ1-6	CASSSGQGVGYNSPLHF	TGTGCCAGCAGCAGTGGACAGGGCGTAGGTTATAATTCACCCCTCCACTTT
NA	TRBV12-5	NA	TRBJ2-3	CASGLVTGQDTQYF	TGTGCTAGTGGTTTGGTAACCGGTCAAGATACGCAGTATTTT
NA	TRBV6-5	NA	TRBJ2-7	CASSYRGNYEQYF	TGTGCCAGCAGTTACAGGGGGAACTACGAGCAGTACTTC
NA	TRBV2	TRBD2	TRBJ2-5	CASSEYGGGRQETQYF	TGTGCCAGCAGTGAATATGGGGGGGGTCGACAAGAGACCCAGTACTTC
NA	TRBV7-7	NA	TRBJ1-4	CASSLGSGIPNEKLFF	TGTGCTAGCAGCTTAGGGTCAGGGATTCCAAATGAAAAACTGTTTTTT
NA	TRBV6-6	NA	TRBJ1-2	CAGGAGDGGYTF	TGTGCCGGCGGTGCGGGGGACGGAGGCTACACCTTC
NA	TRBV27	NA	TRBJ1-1	CASSLTPNRVGRDTEAFF	TGTGCCAGCAGTTTAACCCCGAACAGGGTGGGGCGGGACACTGAAGCTTTCTTT
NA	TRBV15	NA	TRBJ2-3	CATSPRATDTQYF	TGTGCCACCAGCCCCCGCGCAACAGATACGCAGTATTTT
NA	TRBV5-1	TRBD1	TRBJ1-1	CASSSGVGQGSEAFF	TGCGCCAGCAGCTCGGGTGTCGGACAGGGCTCTGAAGCTTTCTTT
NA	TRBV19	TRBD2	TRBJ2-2	CASRLAGTGELFF	TGTGCCAGTAGGCTAGCGGGCACCGGGGAGCTGTTTTTT
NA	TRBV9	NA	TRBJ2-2	CASSVAAGSSTGELFF	TGTGCCAGCAGCGTAGCTGCAGGGTCTAGCACCGGGGAGCTGTTTTTT
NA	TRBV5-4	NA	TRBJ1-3	CASSQGLSGNTIYF	TGTGCCAGTAGTCAGGGCCTCTCTGGAAACACCATATATTTT
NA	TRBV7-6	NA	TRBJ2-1	CASSLDSGYSYNEQFF	TGTGCCAGCAGCTTAGACAGCGGATACTCCTACAATGAGCAGTTCTTC
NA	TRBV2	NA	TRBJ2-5	CASSFQGREETQYF	TGTGCCAGCAGTTTTCAGGGAAGAGAAGAGACCCAGTACTTC
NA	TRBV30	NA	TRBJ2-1	CAWSGLRRNEQFF	TGTGCCTGGTCCGGTTTGCGGCGAAATGAGCAGTTCTTC
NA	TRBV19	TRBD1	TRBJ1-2	CASRAGTGANYGYTF	TGTGCCAGTAGGGCCGGGACAGGGGCGAACTATGGCTACACCTTC
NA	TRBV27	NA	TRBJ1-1	CASSPRGVVTEAFF	TGTGCCAGCAGCCCTCGGGGGGTTGTCACTGAAGCTTTCTTT
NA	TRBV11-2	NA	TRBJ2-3	CASSLRQTDTQYF	TGTGCCAGCAGCCTCAGACAAACAGATACGCAGTATTTT
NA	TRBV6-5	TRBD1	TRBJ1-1	CASSKTGGGTEAFF	TGTGCCAGCAGTAAGACAGGGGGCGGCACTGAAGCTTTCTTT
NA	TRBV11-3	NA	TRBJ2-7	CASSNRRREQYF	TGTGCCAGCAGCAACAGGCGCCGCGAGCAGTACTTC
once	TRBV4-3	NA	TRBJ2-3	CASGTTGDTQYF	TGCGCCAGCGGAACGACAGGAGATACGCAGTATTTT
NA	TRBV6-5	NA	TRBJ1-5	CASTSYQGIQPQHF	TGTGCCAGTACCTCATACCAGGGGATTCAGCCCCAGCATTTT
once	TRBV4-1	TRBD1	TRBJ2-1	CASSQGGGADHEQFF	TGCGCCAGCAGCCAAGGAGGGGGCGCGGACCATGAGCAGTTCTTC
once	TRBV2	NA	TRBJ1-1	CASSGYRDSEAFF	TGTGCCAGCAGTGGATACAGGGATTCTGAAGCTTTCTTT
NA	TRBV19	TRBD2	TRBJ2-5	CASSPGLGGTQYF	TGTGCCAGTAGTCCGGGACTAGGGGGGACCCAGTACTTC
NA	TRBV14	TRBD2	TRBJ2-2	CASSQAPTSGGASGNTGELFF	TGTGCCAGCAGCCAAGCCCCGACTAGCGGGGGGGCCTCGGGGAACACCGGGGAGCTGTTTTTT
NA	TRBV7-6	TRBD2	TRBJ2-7	CASSVGSGGSSYEQYF	TGTGCCAGCAGCGTAGGGAGCGGGGGGTCCTCCTACGAGCAGTACTTC
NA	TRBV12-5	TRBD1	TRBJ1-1	CAKTGDTEAFF	TGTGCTAAGACAGGGGACACTGAAGCTTTCTTT
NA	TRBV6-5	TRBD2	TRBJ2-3	CASSYSAGDTDTQYF	TGTGCCAGCAGTTACTCCGCGGGGGACACAGATACGCAGTATTTT
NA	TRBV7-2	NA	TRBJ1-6	CASSPVYNSPLHF	TGTGCCAGCAGCCCGGTATATAATTCACCCCTCCACTTT
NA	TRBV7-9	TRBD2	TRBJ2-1	CASSSGLAGDNEQFF	TGTGCCAGCAGCTCCGGACTAGCGGGGGACAATGAGCAGTTCTTC
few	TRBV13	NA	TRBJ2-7	CASCEGTYEQYF	TGTGCCAGCTGTGAGGGAACCTACGAGCAGTACTTC